The source of this TCR beta chain is a study of blood T cells in healthy people across ages. Combining a sample-barcoded 5' primer with a J-beta primer mix, a second PCR ran for about 7 to 12 cycles. MiXCR, run by TCRdb on the 5' RACE reads, gives a single entry per CDR3 protein. The sample has some 640,000 distinct CDR3 sequences, about half seen once. This clonotype was counted a few times. With 5 bases removed from V and 4 bases from J, the gap between germline ends came to 10 bases. The germline V gene has CDR1 SGHTA and CDR2 FQGNSA. The CDR3 is 13 amino acids. The rearrangement joins TRBV7-2 to TRBJ2-3, with a weak D call TRBD2 (6 bases). This TCR derives from a woman in her fifties or sixties in good health. The sample consisted of blood. The CDR3 here is CASSRASADTQYF. DNA for the CDR3: TGTGCCAGCAGCCGGGCTAGCGCAGATACGCAGTATTTT.